Below are 18 T cell receptor beta chains sequenced from a single sample in a study of CD8 T cells in Susac syndrome. With random hexamers, reverse transcription was performed on about 0.45 to 1 ug of RNA. TCRdb analysed the immunoSEQ multiplex PCR reads with MiXCR anew, one entry per CDR3 protein. This sample has about 66,000 distinct CDR3 sequences, with roughly 94% found just once. The specimen was CD8+ T cells from PBMCs. The source is a human donor with multiple sclerosis.

CDR3 nucleotide sequence: TGCAGTGCTAGAGAGTGGCTAGCGGGGAACAATGAGCAGTTCTTC. Translating it yields CSAREWLAGNNEQFF. The J gene is TRBJ2-1, the V gene TRBV20-1; 9 nucleotides align to TRBD2. Looked up from germline, CDR1 is DFQATT and CDR2 is SNEGSKA (reference sequence). Unmatched junction bases numbered 5, after V lost 0 bases and J lost 5 bases. The CDR3 has 15 amino acids.

The V and J genes are TRBV30 and TRBJ1-1; D may be TRBD1 (6 bases). Trimming removed 3 bases from V and 4 bases from J, with 15 bases in between. Germline CDR1 reads GTSNPN; CDR2 reads SVGIG (reference sequence). This CDR3 has 14 amino acids. This CDR3 reads CAWSSQGGGTEAFF. DNA for the CDR3: TGTGCCTGGAGCAGCCAGGGAGGGGGCACTGAAGCTTTCTTT. The whole variable domain, filled in from reference TRBV30 and TRBJ1-1, reads SQTIHQWPATLVQPVGSPLSLECTVEGTSNPNLYWYRQAAGRGLQLLFYSVGIGQISSEVPQNLSASRPQDRQFILSSKKLLLSDSGFYLCAWSSQGGGTEAFFGQGTRLTVV.

The J gene is TRBJ2-7, the V gene TRBV28, with 10 bases identical to TRBD1. Unmatched junction bases numbered 8, after V lost 6 bases and J lost 6 bases. CDR1 and CDR2 (germline): MDHEN, SYDVKM. This CDR3 is built from 14 residues. The CDR3 loop is CASRYRDRGGEQYF. The CDR3, as DNA: TGTGCCAGCAGATACCGGGACAGGGGTGGCGAGCAGTACTTC.

This chain links TRBV20-1 with TRBJ2-1; D gene ambiguous. V was trimmed by 8 bases and J by 12 bases, leaving 20 bases between them. From germline, CDR1 is DFQATT and CDR2 SNEGSKA (reference sequence). This CDR3 has 12 residues. CDR3: CSTPLDLIGQFF. CDR3 bases: TGCAGTACGCCCTTAGACCTTATTGGGCAGTTCTTC.

The V call is TRBV9, the J call TRBJ2-7; D unclear. The CDR3 consists of 13 residues. Germline-derived CDR1 and CDR2 are SGDLS and YYNGEE. V lost 0 bases, J lost 5 bases, and 9 bases lay in between. CDR3 nucleotide sequence: TGTGCCAGCAGCGTAGTGGGCGGCGACGAGCAGTACTTC. Protein product: CASSVVGGDEQYF.

This chain links TRBV4-3 with TRBJ2-3, with 11 positions matching TRBD2. The J segment lost 4 bases and the V segment lost 0 bases, leaving 6 bases of the junction unmatched. Germline lookup yields CDR1 LGHNA and CDR2 YSLEER. This CDR3 is built from 17 residues. CDR3 coding DNA: TGCGCCAGCAGCCAAGAGATAGCGGGGGGGCCTGCAGATACGCAGTATTTT. Its protein product is CASSQEIAGGPADTQYF.

The chain employs TRBV3-1 and TRBJ2-7; D may correspond to TRBD1 or TRBD2 (6 bases each). V lost 10 bases and J lost 4, with 17 bases in between. The CDR3 covers 13 residues. Per the germline V gene, CDR1 is LGHDT and CDR2 is YNNKEL (reference sequence). As DNA, the CDR3 is TGTGCCACGGGGGCGGGGATAGGGTACGAGCAGTACTTC. Amino acids: CATGAGIGYEQYF.

This rearrangement joins TRBV3-1 to TRBJ2-5; TRBD2 is a possible D gene (6 bases). This CDR3 spans 14 amino acids. V gave up 4 bases and J gave up 3 bases, with 12 bases separating them. Germline CDR1 is LGHDT and CDR2 is YNNKEL (reference sequence). DNA of the CDR3: TGTGCCAGCAGCCCACCGACGGGGGAAGAGACCCAGTACTTC. It codes for CASSPPTGEETQYF.

The genes are TRBV27 and TRBJ1-5; 7 positions match TRBD1. The CDR3 has 14 residues. V shed 4 bases, J shed 5 bases, and the junction held 5 bases outside the gene matches. The germline gives CDR1 MNHEY, CDR2 SMNVEV (reference sequence). CDR3 residues: CASSYTGAHQPQHF. CDR3 DNA sequence: TGTGCCAGCAGTTACACAGGGGCTCATCAGCCCCAGCATTTT.

V is TRBV2 and J is TRBJ1-2, with 8 bases identical to TRBD1. The CDR3 consists of 15 residues. The junction had 14 bases not matched to a gene; V was cut back by 10 bases and J by 4 bases. Germline CDR1 is SNHLY and CDR2 is FYNNEI. The CDR3: CATSKGAQGVYGYTF. CDR3 coding DNA: TGTGCCACCTCGAAGGGGGCACAGGGGGTCTATGGCTACACCTTC.

The rearrangement uses TRBV7-9 and TRBJ2-5; 7 bases fit TRBD2. Germline values: CDR1 SEHNR, CDR2 FQNEAQ (reference sequence). The junction had 12 bases not matched to a gene; V was cut back by 6 bases and J by 5 bases. The CDR3 is made up of 15 amino acids. The CDR3: CASRPQGGGDETQYF. CDR3 DNA sequence: TGTGCCAGCAGACCCCAGGGTGGGGGGGACGAGACCCAGTACTTC.

The chain links TRBV29-1 to TRBJ2-1; 12 bases agree with TRBD2. Germline V gives CDR1 SQVTM, CDR2 ANQGSEA. The CDR3 extends over 13 amino acids. The V gene end was trimmed by 7 bases and the J gene end by 8 bases; junction bases not matched to a gene: 6. CDR3 in amino acids: CSALTSGRHEQFF. The CDR3 region has the DNA TGCAGCGCTTTGACTAGCGGGAGACATGAGCAGTTCTTC.

The chain combines TRBV11-2 with TRBJ2-1; tentatively, D is TRBD2 (5 bases). This CDR3 contains 13 residues. Germline V gene lookup returns CDR1 SGHAT and CDR2 FQNNGV. With 10 bases removed from V and 0 bases from J, the gap between germline ends came to 10 bases. CDR3 coding DNA: TGTGCCACCCTGGGGAGCTCCTACAATGAGCAGTTCTTC. Protein: CATLGSSYNEQFF. Using reference TRBV11-2 and TRBJ2-1 for the parts outside the CDR3, the full variable domain is EAGVAQSPRYKIIEKRQSVAFWCNPISGHATLYWYQQILGQGPKLLIQFQNNGVVDDSQLPKDRFSAERLKGVDSTLKIQPAKLEDSAVYLCATLGSSYNEQFFGPGTRLTVL.

The rearrangement joins TRBV7-9 to TRBJ1-5, with 7 bases aligning to TRBD1. Germline values: CDR1 SEHNR, CDR2 FQNEAQ (reference sequence). The junction had 8 bases not matched to a gene; V was cut back by 4 bases and J by 5 bases. The CDR3 sequence is 15 residues long. CDR3 residues: CASSSSDRVDQPQHF. CDR3 DNA: TGTGCCAGCAGCTCCTCAGACAGGGTTGATCAGCCCCAGCATTTT.

The chain carries TRBV12-3 or TRBV12-4 and TRBJ2-5; D might be TRBD1 (6 bases). Deletions cut 3 bases from V and 4 bases from J, with 6 bases between. The CDR3 extends over 12 amino acids. The CDR3 sequence: CASSLGAETQYF. The CDR3 bases are TGTGCCAGCAGTTTGGGGGCAGAGACCCAGTACTTC.

V usage is TRBV11-2 and J usage is TRBJ2-7; no firm D call. The V and J ends lost 1 base and 1 base respectively, with 8 bases between them. The CDR3 covers 14 residues. The germline V gene has CDR1 SGHAT and CDR2 FQNNGV. CDR3 sequence reads: CASSLVATSYEQYF. CDR3 bases: TGTGCCAGCAGCTTAGTCGCGACTTCCTACGAGCAGTACTTC.

The rearrangement uses TRBV20-1 and TRBJ2-1; 7 bases align to TRBD2. CDR3 length: 14 residues. Germline V gene sequence: CDR1 DFQATT, CDR2 SNEGSKA (reference sequence). V was clipped by 4 bases and J by 3 bases; unmatched bases: 6. CDR3 loop: CSAKSGLRYNEQFF. In DNA, the CDR3 is TGCAGTGCTAAGTCGGGACTACGCTACAATGAGCAGTTCTTC.

This chain links TRBV20-1 with TRBJ1-5; D is undetermined. There are 14 residues in the CDR3. Germline CDR1 DFQATT, CDR2 SNEGSKA (reference sequence). Trimming took off 3 bases at V and 7 bases at J, with 16 bases between the two ends. DNA of the CDR3: TGCAGTGCTAGCGGAAGGGAGGTTGGCCAGCCCCAGCATTTT. As protein: CSASGREVGQPQHF.